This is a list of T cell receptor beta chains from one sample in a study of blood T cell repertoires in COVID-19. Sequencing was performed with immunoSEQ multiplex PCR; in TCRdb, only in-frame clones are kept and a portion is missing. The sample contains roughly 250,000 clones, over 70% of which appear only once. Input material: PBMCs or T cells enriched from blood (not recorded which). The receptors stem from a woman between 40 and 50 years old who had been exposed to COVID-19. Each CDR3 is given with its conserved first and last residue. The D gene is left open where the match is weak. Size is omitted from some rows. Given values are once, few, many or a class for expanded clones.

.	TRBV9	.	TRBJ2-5	TGTGCCAGCAGCCCTGGGGAGGAGACCCAGTACTTC	CASSPGEETQYF
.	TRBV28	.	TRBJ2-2	TGTGCCAGCCGGGTCTCGATTGGAGGGGAGCTGTTTTTT	CASRVSIGGELFF
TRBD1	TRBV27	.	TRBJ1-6	TGTGCCAGCAGTTCAAGGGGGCTAGGGAATTCACCCCTCCACTTT	CASSSRGLGNSPLHF
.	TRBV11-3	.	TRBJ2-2	TGTGCCAGCAGCCCAGGGGGGGTAGCGGGACTTGACGGGGAGCTGTTTTTT	CASSPGGVAGLDGELFF
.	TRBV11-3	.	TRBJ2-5	TGTGCCAGCAGCCCGGCGGGGCATGAGACCCAGTACTTC	CASSPAGHETQYF
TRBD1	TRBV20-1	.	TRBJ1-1	TGCAGTGCTGAGGGACAGAGTGAAGCTTTCTTT	CSAEGQSEAFF
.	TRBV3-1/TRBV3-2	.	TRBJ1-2	TGTGCCAGCAGCCAAGGGATGGGAGTGCTGGGAGGCTACACCTTC	CASSQGMGVLGGYTF
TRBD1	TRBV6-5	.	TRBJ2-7	TGTGCCAGCAGTTACTCCCCGGGACAGATCTCCTACGAGCAGTACTTC	CASSYSPGQISYEQYF
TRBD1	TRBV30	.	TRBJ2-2	TGTGCCTGGAGTATACGGGACAGGACCCGCGGGGAGCTGTTTTTT	CAWSIRDRTRGELFF
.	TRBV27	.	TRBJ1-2	TGTGCCAGCACCAACACCAATAGCAGGGTTCCTTATGGCTACACCTTC	CASTNTNSRVPYGYTF
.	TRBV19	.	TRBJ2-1	TGTGCCAGTAGTATTCGAGGGTATGAGCAGTTCTTC	CASSIRGYEQFF
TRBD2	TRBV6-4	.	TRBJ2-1	TGTGCCAGCAGTCTAGCGGGGGGCCCGCAGTTCTTC	CASSLAGGPQFF
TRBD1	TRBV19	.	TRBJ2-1	TGTGCCAGTAGCCATCTGGACAGGGCCAATGAGCAGTTCTTC	CASSHLDRANEQFF
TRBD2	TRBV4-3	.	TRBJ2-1	TGCGCCAGCAGCCAGGCCGAGGCTAGCGGGAAGGGTGAGCAGTTCTTC	CASSQAEASGKGEQFF
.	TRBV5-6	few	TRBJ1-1	TGTGCCAGCAGCTTGGGCCCGCAGGGTTCCACCACTGAAGCTTTCTTT	CASSLGPQGSTTEAFF
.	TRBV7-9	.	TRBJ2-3	.	CASSRPGIRSIF
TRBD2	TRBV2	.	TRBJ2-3	TGTGCCAGCAGTGAAAGGTCGGGACTAGCGGGGGACCCGTCAGATACGCAGTATTTT	CASSERSGLAGDPSDTQYF
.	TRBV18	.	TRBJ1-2	TGTGCCAGCTCACCATCGGGGGGGCTCGACTATGGCTACACCTTC	CASSPSGGLDYGYTF
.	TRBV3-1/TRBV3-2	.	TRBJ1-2	TGTGCCAGCAGCCAAGATCTTGGGGGCTTTGGCTACACCTTC	CASSQDLGGFGYTF
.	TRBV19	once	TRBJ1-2	TGTGCCAGTAGTAAGGTTGGGCAGGCCTATGGCTACACCTTC	CASSKVGQAYGYTF
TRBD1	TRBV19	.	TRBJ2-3	TGTGCCAGTAGTATGGGACAGCTACTAGATACGCAGTATTTT	CASSMGQLLDTQYF
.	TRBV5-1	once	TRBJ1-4	TGCGCCAGCAGCTTTGAAGGGGTTCGACTGTTTTTT	CASSFEGVRLFF
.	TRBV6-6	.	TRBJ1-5	TGTGCCAGCTACGACTCTCAAAATCAGCCCCAGCATTTT	CASYDSQNQPQHF
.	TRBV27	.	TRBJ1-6	TGTGCCAGCAGTTTACAACGGACAGCTTCACCCCTCCACTTT	CASSLQRTASPLHF
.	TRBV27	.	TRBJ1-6	TGTGCCAGCAGTCAGGCGAATAATTCACCCCTCCACTTT	CASSQANNSPLHF
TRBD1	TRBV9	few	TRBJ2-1	TGTGCCAGCAGTCGACCGGGACAGGCCCCGAGCTCCTACAATGAGCAGTTCTTC	CASSRPGQAPSSYNEQFF
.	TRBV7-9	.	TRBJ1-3	TGTGCCAGCAGTTCCTCCTCTGGAAACACCATATATTTT	CASSSSSGNTIYF
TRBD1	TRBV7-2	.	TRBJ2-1	TGTGCCAGCAGCAGTTTGGGACAGGCCTACAATGAGCAGTTCTTC	CASSSLGQAYNEQFF
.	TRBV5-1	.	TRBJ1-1	TGTGCCAGCAGCAGGAGGGGTGTGAACACTGAAGCTTTCTTT	CASSRRGVNTEAFF
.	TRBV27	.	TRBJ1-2	TGTGCCAGCAGTAGCCTTGGGGCTAATGGCTACACCTTC	CASSSLGANGYTF
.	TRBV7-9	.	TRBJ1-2	TGTGCCAGCAGCTTAGCGGAGGGGTCGGCCTATGGCTACACCTTC	CASSLAEGSAYGYTF
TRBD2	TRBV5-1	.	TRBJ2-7	TGCGCCAGCAGCGACGGGATCGGGGGGTTTTACGAGCAGTACTTC	CASSDGIGGFYEQYF
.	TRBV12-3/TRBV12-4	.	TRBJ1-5	TGTGCCAGCAGTGCTACACAGGGACAGCCCCAGCATTTT	CASSATQGQPQHF
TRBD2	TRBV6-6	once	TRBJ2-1	TGTGCCAGCAGCGCAACTAGCGGGCCTTACAATGAGCAGTTCTTC	CASSATSGPYNEQFF
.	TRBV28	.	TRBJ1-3	TGTGCCAGCTCAACAGGGTCCTTATCTGGAAACACCATATATTTT	CASSTGSLSGNTIYF